This T cell receptor (beta chain) emerged from a study of cytomegalovirus exposure and HLA in healthy donors. The overall study: Of some 360 genotyped donors, roughly 81% clustered with self-reported Caucasian donors. Study-wide findings and caveats: Based on reports, TCR beta sequences accurately predicted HLA-A and HLA-B alleles for most subjects.

Primers: 60 Vbeta forward and 13 Jbeta reverse. The table came from immunoSEQ multiplex PCR; TCRdb's copy has only in-frame clones and leaves some out. Of roughly 100,000 clones in the sample, around 70% are singletons; the top ten hold around 1.2%. Points on this clone: What it binds is not known.

The CDR3 totals 15 residues. The V gene's germline CDR1 is LGHNA and CDR2 YSLEER. This chain links TRBV4-3 with TRBJ2-5; 11 nucleotides agree with TRBD2. The J call may be mistaken, given a closer DNA end match to TRBJ2-7. This sequence originates from a man in his forties or fifties in good health and CMV-seronegative. Sequencing was performed on PBMCs. DNA of the CDR3: TGCGCCAGCAGCCAAGATAGCGGGGGGGCCGACGAGCAGTACTTC. This gives the protein CASSQDSGGADEQYF.